This T cell receptor beta chain was retrieved from a study of beta chain features in type 1 diabetes (dated by TCRdb to the late 2010s). Broadly, across the study: Mean age, gender distribution, total cell number and subset yield were not different between patients and healthy donors. A total of 90 million to 130 million sorted cells were examined across all samples, and a strong correlation was observed between cell number per subset and RNA yield. The study compared the TCRB repertoires of sorted circulating CD4+ T cell subsets in recently diagnosed type 1 diabetes patients with those in matched healthy donors. Whereas all 28 donors provided naive and central memory subsets, regulatory and stem cell-like memory subsets were isolated from just 8 patients and roughly eight healthy donors. The study at large found these results: In all four CD4+ subsets, TCRB CDR3 length was moderately but significantly shorter in type 1 diabetes patients. Because small numbers of individuals were included in the HLA sub-analyses, any influence of HLA type on TCRB rearrangement was left unresolved. Patients with type 1 diabetes made fewer insertions and deleted more nucleotides at VDJ recombination sites, implying thymic rearrangement abnormalities. PCR might favor shorter templates, but patient and control samples were amplified and corrected together, so any skew would affect both groups equally. Because cDNA rather than genomic DNA was sequenced, highly expressing activated cells could have been over-represented, although no difference in activation and CD3 levels was found between groups. Naive, central memory and regulatory TCRB repertoires appeared more similar among patients than among healthy donors.

The entire isolated RNA was reverse transcribed using the High Capacity cDNA Reverse Transcription Kit, and thus expressed TCRB transcripts were sequenced. Naive, central memory and regulatory T cell samples underwent deep immunoSEQ sequencing, averaging approximately 3.5 million total reads per sample. After sorted cells were lysed in RLT buffer, RNA was extracted with DNase-treated RNeasy Micro or Mini kits, with the choice depending on cell number. Each cell subset was processed separately to prevent cross-contamination, with patient and healthy donor samples processed together. Using the immunoSEQ multiplex PCR, TCRB sequences were amplified from cDNA into 87-bp fragments spanning the CDR3 region. Sequencing of the amplicons was performed on the Illumina HiSeq platform. Regarding the original processing steps: Synthetic template baselines were used to correct PCR bias computationally, reads within Hamming distance 2 were collapsed, and singletons that could not be merged were discarded. Reads were aligned to IMGT to assign V, D and J genes, CDR3 length, and insertions or deletions at six rearrangement sites. Clonotype counts were normalized to sorted cell number within each subset before computing true diversity and Gini coefficients with the tcR R package. The overlap coefficient, calculated on TCRB nucleotide sequences, was used to measure repertoire sharing. The source is immuneACCESS, and TCRdb retained only in-frame sequences with V and J called. Part of the clones is not carried over; for the studies checked, unresolved V genes explain less than half of this, and the remainder is unexplained. V and J calls plus clone size are reproduced from that table; the DNA served to infer D and trimming. The sample has about 160,000 clones on record, 8% to 8.5% of them singletons. The top ten clones comprise approximately 0.54% of the sample.

Each donor gave one peripheral blood draw, averaging approximately 120 mL, which was collected into heparinised tubes. Naive, central memory, regulatory and stem cell-like memory CD4+ T cells were sorted on a BD FACSAria II using a panel including CD45RO, CCR7, CD25, CD127, CD95 and CD27. All sorted populations exceeded 98% purity. Right away, PBMCs were isolated by Lymphoprep density gradient centrifugation and were stained directly, with no culture step. Samples were stained and sorted in pairs, with one healthy donor and one patient per experiment, so that batch effects were minimized. This clone was detected only a few times. Its antigen specificity is not known. No base quality values were provided; no much bigger clone lies one nucleotide off. For this chain, trimming is 5 bases at the V end and 2 bases at the J end, and the number of junction bases without a gene match is 18. The CDR3, cysteine through phenylalanine, is 19 amino acids long. Kept here is only the CDR3 DNA, which spans 57 bases and is read in frame from base 1. The germline V gene sets CDR1 to SGHTA and CDR2 to FQGNSA.

Sequencing used central memory CD4+ T cells from blood. This TCR was recovered from a woman under 30 with type 1 diabetes. The sequence links TRBV7-2 to TRBJ1-5, and TRBD1 aligns with 7 junction nucleotides. The DNA sequence reads TGTGCCAGCAGCGGGATAGGAGGGGGCAGCGGAGGTGGCAATCAGCCCCAGCATTTT. It specifies CASSGIGGGSGGGNQPQHF.